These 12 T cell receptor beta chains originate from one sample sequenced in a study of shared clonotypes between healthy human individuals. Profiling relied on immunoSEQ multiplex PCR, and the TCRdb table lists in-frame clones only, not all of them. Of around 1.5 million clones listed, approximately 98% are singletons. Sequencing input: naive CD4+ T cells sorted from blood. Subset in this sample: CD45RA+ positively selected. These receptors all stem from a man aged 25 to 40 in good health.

Here the CDR3 DNA reads TGTGCCAGTAAAAAAACTGGGGACTCTGGAAACACCATATATTTT. It translates to CASKKTGDSGNTIYF. This chain joins TRBV19 and TRBJ1-3; D ambiguous. V was clipped by 7 bases and J by 0 bases, with 13 bases between them. The CDR3 contains 15 residues. Looked up from germline, CDR1 is LNHDA and CDR2 is SQIVND (reference sequence).

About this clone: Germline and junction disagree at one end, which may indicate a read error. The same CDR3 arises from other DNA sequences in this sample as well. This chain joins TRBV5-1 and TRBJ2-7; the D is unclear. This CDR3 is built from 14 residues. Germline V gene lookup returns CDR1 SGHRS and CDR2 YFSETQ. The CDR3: CASSLGGTSHEQYF. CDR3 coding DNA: TGCGCCAGCAGCTTGGGAGGTACCTCCCACGAGCAGTACTTC.

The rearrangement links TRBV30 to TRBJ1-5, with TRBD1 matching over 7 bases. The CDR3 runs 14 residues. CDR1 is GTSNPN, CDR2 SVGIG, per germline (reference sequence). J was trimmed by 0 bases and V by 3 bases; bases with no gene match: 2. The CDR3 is CAWRGQYSNQPQHF. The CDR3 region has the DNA TGTGCCTGGAGGGGACAGTATAGCAATCAGCCCCAGCATTTT.

The CDR3 nucleotides read TGTGCCAGCAGCTTAGAGGTAGAGGACTATGGCTACACCTTC. Translating gives CASSLEVEDYGYTF. The rearrangement links TRBV7-9 to TRBJ1-2; D uncertain. The V gene's germline CDR1 is SEHNR and CDR2 FQNEAQ (reference sequence). Trimming cost V 1 base and J 3 bases, with 9 bases left between them. This CDR3 is 14 amino acids long.

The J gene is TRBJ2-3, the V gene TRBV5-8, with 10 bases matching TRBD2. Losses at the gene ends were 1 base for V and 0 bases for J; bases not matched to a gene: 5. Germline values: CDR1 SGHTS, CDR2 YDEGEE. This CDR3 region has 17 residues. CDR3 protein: CASSLTGLADSTDTQYF. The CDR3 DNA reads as TGTGCCAGCAGCTTGACCGGACTAGCGGACAGCACAGATACGCAGTATTTT.

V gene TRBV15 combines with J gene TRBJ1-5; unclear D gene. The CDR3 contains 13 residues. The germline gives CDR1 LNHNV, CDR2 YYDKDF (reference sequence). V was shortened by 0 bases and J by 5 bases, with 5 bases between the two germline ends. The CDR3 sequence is CATSRDMDQPQHF. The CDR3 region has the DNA TGTGCCACCAGCAGAGATATGGATCAGCCCCAGCATTTT.

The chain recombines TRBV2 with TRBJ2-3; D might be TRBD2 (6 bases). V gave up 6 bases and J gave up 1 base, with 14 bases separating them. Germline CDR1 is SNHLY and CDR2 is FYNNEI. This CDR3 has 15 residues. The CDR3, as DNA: TGTGCCAGCAGACGGGGGTCCCGGCGCACAGATACGCAGTATTTT. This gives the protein CASRRGSRRTDTQYF.

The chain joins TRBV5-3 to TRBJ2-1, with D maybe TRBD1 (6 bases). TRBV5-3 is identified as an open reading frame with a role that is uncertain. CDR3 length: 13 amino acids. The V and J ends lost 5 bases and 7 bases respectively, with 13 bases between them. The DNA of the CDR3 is TGTGCCAGAAGTTGGGGGCGGATTAATGAGCAGTTCTTC. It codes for CARSWGRINEQFF.

The CDR3, as DNA: TGCAGCGTTTCCCCTTTGGACTACACTGAAGCTTTCTTT. This encodes CSVSPLDYTEAFF. The chain is built from TRBV29-1 and TRBJ1-1; D is undetermined. CDR1 is SQVTM and CDR2 is ANQGSEA in the germline V gene. V shed 5 bases and J shed 3 bases, with 13 bases lying between them. CDR3 size: 13 residues. Looking up the rest from reference TRBV29-1 and TRBJ1-1 gives the full variable domain: SAVISQKPSRDICQRGTSLTIQCQVDSQVTMMFWYRQQPGQSLTLIATANQGSEATYESGFVIDKFPISRPNLTFSTLTVSNMSPEDSSIYLCSVSPLDYTEAFFGQGTRLTVV.

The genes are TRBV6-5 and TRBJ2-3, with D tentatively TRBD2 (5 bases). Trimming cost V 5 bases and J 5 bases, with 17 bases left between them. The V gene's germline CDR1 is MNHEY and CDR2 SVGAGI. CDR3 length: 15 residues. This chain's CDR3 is CASSPSREPGDTQYF. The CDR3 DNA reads TGTGCCAGCAGTCCTTCGAGGGAGCCAGGAGATACGCAGTATTTT.

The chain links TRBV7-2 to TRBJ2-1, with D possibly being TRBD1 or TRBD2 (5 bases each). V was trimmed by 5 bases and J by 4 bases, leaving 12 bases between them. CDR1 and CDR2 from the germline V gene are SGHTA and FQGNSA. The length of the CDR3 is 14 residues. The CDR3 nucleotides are TGTGCCAGCAGCCCGGGACGGCTTTACAATGAGCAGTTCTTC. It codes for CASSPGRLYNEQFF. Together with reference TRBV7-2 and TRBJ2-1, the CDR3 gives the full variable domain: GAGVSQSPSNKVTEKGKDVELRCDPISGHTALYWYRQSLGQGLEFLIYFQGNSAPDKSGLPSDRFSAERTGGSVSTLTIQRTQQEDSAVYLCASSPGRLYNEQFFGPGTRLTVL.

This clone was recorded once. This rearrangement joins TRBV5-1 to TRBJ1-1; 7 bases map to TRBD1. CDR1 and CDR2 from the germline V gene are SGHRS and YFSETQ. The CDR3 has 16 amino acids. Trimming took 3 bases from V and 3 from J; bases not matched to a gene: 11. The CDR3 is CASSSQGGRADTEAFF. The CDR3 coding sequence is TGCGCCAGCAGCTCGCAAGGGGGCAGGGCGGACACTGAAGCTTTCTTT.